This T cell receptor beta chain was sequenced during a study of CD8 T cells in ankylosing spondylitis (dated by TCRdb to 2015 to 2018). In terms of the full investigation: T cell receptor beta repertoires were profiled in healthy donors and ankylosing spondylitis patients so that disease-linked TCR variants could be found. The whole study cohort included over a hundred healthy donors and roughly 24 ankylosing spondylitis patients. Peripheral blood was sampled, and synovial fluid was also collected from ankylosing spondylitis patients. What the research found in general, with its limitations: Some of the motif variants had been reported before in the synovial fluid and blood of reactive arthritis patients, a finding that suggests common disease-initiation mechanisms. According to the report, matched synovial fluid samples from ankylosing spondylitis patients were significantly enriched for the disease-linked clones. In peripheral blood, the disease-linked clones were found at relatively low frequencies and had a CD8+ phenotype. A TCR beta motif of roughly 8 highly homologous amino acid variants appeared characteristic of blood from ankylosing spondylitis patients.

This clonotype has at least ten counts. What this receptor recognizes is not known. Base qualities are not at hand, and no much larger clone is one base apart. These reads were obtained on an Illumina HiSeq 2500. TCR beta libraries were prepared by quantitative 5'-RACE with molecular barcodes. The published analysis was carried out like this. A new computational method based on a probabilistic model of VDJ rearrangement was used to identify disease-linked TCR variants. Using fastp trimming at Q25 and MiXCR clonotype assembly, TCRdb reanalyzed the public sequencing data and kept in-frame beta chains. Every distinct CDR3 protein forms one entry, paired with its most common genes and DNA. TCRdb's processing, not the authors' own work, is the source of the V and J calls. For this sample there are about 130,000 distinct CDR3 sequences; around 15% appear just once. The ten largest clonotypes hold approximately 3% of the sample.

Inclusive of the bounding cysteine and phenylalanine, the CDR3 is 14 residues long. CDR3 DNA only is kept here, 42 bases in frame from base 1. Taken from the germline V gene (reference sequence), the CDR1 and CDR2 loops are DFQATT and SNEGSKA. The trim is 0 bases for V and 6 bases for J, with a gap of 13 bases between the germline ends. The sequenced sample was blood, either unsorted or a sorted T cell fraction (not recorded which). In this chain, TRBV20-1 is recombined with TRBJ2-3; the D gene could be either TRBD1 or TRBD2, each agreeing at 6 bases. The receptor was derived from a female donor with ankylosing spondylitis or in good health (not recorded which). The CDR3 protein is CSARDSGGEDTQYF. The sequenced DNA is TGCAGTGCTAGAGATTCCGGGGGCGAGGATACGCAGTATTTT.